The T cell receptor (beta chain) under discussion was sequenced for a study of response to subunit inactivated influenza vaccine. Study conclusions and caveats: Few new T cells, the authors suggested, are recruited by each seasonal influenza vaccination.

In this sample, this clonotype turned up many times. The antigen remains undetermined. TCRdb called the RT-PCR reads again in MiXCR, with one record for every CDR3 protein. The table records approximately 530,000 distinct CDR3 sequences, around 8% of them present only once. This CDR3 has 12 residues. Germline V gene sequence: CDR1 MGHDK, CDR2 SYGVNS. V lost 7 bases and J lost 6, with 10 bases in between. Specimen: PBMCs from blood, collected around 25 months after vaccination. The rearrangement links TRBV25-1 to TRBJ2-1, with D possibly TRBD2 on 5 matching bases. This TCR was recovered from a man aged 45-69 years who received an inactivated influenza vaccine. CDR3 DNA sequence: TGTGCCAGCAAAGGGAGAACCAATGAGCAGTTCTTC. The encoded protein is CASKGRTNEQFF.